This T cell receptor beta chain was recovered during a study of blood T cell repertoires in COVID-19. The wider study: Sites across the United States, Italy and Spain contributed samples from acute and convalescent COVID-19. In each case, the material was cDNA or gDNA derived from T cells, B-cell-depleted T cells, or PBMCs.

TCRdb's copy holds only in-frame clones and misses some; the assay was immunoSEQ multiplex PCR. The sample shows roughly 70,000 clones, roughly 90% of them seen only once. Trimming removed 2 bases from V and 0 bases from J; junction bases left unmatched: 7. CDR3 length equals 17 residues. Germline-derived CDR1 and CDR2 are MDHEN and SYDVKM. Sequenced input: peripheral blood. The V gene is TRBV28, the J gene TRBJ2-3; 8 bases align to TRBD2. The receptor comes from a man in his 70s with acute or convalescent COVID-19. In DNA, the CDR3 is TGTGCCAGCAGTTTAGCGGGGGGTCCTTCGAGCACAGATACGCAGTATTTT. This codes for CASSLAGGPSSTDTQYF.